Described below is a single TCR beta chain sequence and its context. These data are taken from a study of T cells in tumors after PD-1 blockade. This CDR3 is built from 15 residues. Per germline, CDR1 SGHRS and CDR2 YFSETQ. With 2 bases removed from V and 6 bases from J, the gap between germline ends came to 17 bases. The protocol was immunoSEQ multiplex PCR, while the TCRdb copy is restricted to in-frame clones and leaves out a portion. Among 4,000 or so clones listed, nearly 70% were seen once. The TCR was taken from a human donor with basal cell carcinoma. V and J are TRBV5-1 and TRBJ1-2; no definite D call. The sequences come from tumor tissue, collected before anti-PD-1 treatment. CDR3 region: CASSFLPGRRDGYTF. Written as DNA, the CDR3 is TGCGCCAGCAGCTTCCTCCCCGGGAGGAGGGATGGCTACACCTTC.